Listed below are T cell receptor beta chains from one sample, sequenced in a study of blood T cell repertoires in COVID-19. Data came from immunoSEQ multiplex PCR; TCRdb stores just in-frame clones and leaves some out. Of approximately 99,000 clones in the sample, 84% are singletons; the top ten hold approximately 2%. Sequenced: peripheral blood. These receptors all stem from a man between 65 and 85 years old with active or convalescent COVID-19. Each CDR3 is given with its conserved first and last residue. D genes are given only for firm matches. Only part of the rows carry a size: once, few, many, or a class if the clone is expanded.

DNA,CDR3,D,J,V,size
TGTGCCAGCAGTTCTCCGACAAGGCTACCCGGGGCCTACAATGAGCAGTTCTTC,CASSSPTRLPGAYNEQFF,-,TRBJ2-1,TRBV28,-
TGTGCCACCGTTCGACAGGGTGCCACTGAAGCTTTCTTT,CATVRQGATEAFF,TRBD1,TRBJ1-1,TRBV10-3,-
TGTGCCAGCAGCTTGGGGCCAGGCGGGGAAAAACTGTTTTTT,CASSLGPGGEKLFF,-,TRBJ1-4,TRBV5-4,-
TGTGCCAGCAGTCCCCGGGGACAGGGTGGACATCAGCCCCAGCATTTT,CASSPRGQGGHQPQHF,TRBD1,TRBJ1-5,TRBV27,-
TGTGCCAGCACCACCCTTTGGGGCAGGAACACTGAAGCTTTCTTT,CASTTLWGRNTEAFF,-,TRBJ1-1,TRBV28,-
TGTGCCAGCAGCTTAGCCTGGGGCCTATCTAATGAAAAACTGTTTTTT,CASSLAWGLSNEKLFF,-,TRBJ1-4,TRBV7-2,-
TGTGCCAGCAGTTCATCAGGGAGGCCTGAAGCTTTCTTT,CASSSSGRPEAFF,-,TRBJ1-1,TRBV28,many
TGTGCCAGCAGCAGTCAGCGGGGGAAGGGTGATACGCAGTATTTT,CASSSQRGKGDTQYF,TRBD2,TRBJ2-3,TRBV3-1/TRBV3-2,-
TGTGCCTGGAATGCGGCGTACAACTCCTACGAGCAGTACTTC,CAWNAAYNSYEQYF,-,TRBJ2-7,TRBV30,-
TGTGCCAGCAGCTTGAGTCCCCAGCCCCAGCATTTT,CASSLSPQPQHF,-,TRBJ1-5,TRBV7-8,-
TGTGCCAGCAGTTGGGCGGGGGGCCCTCTTGAGCAGTACTTC,CASSWAGGPLEQYF,TRBD2,TRBJ2-7,TRBV27,-
TGTGCCATCAGTGAGGGCCAATCACCCCTCCACTTT,CAISEGQSPLHF,-,TRBJ1-6,TRBV10-3,few
TGCGCCAGCAGCTTGGAAGGGGGGAACACTGAAGCTTTCTTT,CASSLEGGNTEAFF,-,TRBJ1-1,TRBV5-1,-
TGTGCCAGCAGCCAAGTATCGCGGGGTGAGCAGTTCTTC,CASSQVSRGEQFF,-,TRBJ2-1,TRBV14,-
TGTGCCAGCAGCTTCCCAGGGCGCAATGAGCAGTTCTTC,CASSFPGRNEQFF,-,TRBJ2-1,TRBV5-6,few
TGTGCCAGCTCACCACGCCGGGACAGGGTTGAGACCCAGTACTTC,CASSPRRDRVETQYF,TRBD1,TRBJ2-5,TRBV18,-
TGTGCCAGCAGCTTAGATCCCCCATTAGCCTTACTTGGCTACACCTTC,CASSLDPPLALLGYTF,-,TRBJ1-2,TRBV11-3,few
TGTGCCAGCAGCGTAGTAGGTTCGGGTGAGACCCAGTACTTC,CASSVVGSGETQYF,-,TRBJ2-5,TRBV9,-
TGTGCCAGCAGTCTTTCGGGGGGCCTTGAGCAGTTCTTC,CASSLSGGLEQFF,-,TRBJ2-1,TRBV6-5,-
TGTGCCAGCAGTGGGCCCGGGAGCTATCAGCCCCAGCATTTT,CASSGPGSYQPQHF,-,TRBJ1-5,TRBV25-1,medium-sized
TGTGCCAGCAGATGGACAGGGGGGGGACAAGAGACCCAGTACTTC,CASRWTGGGQETQYF,TRBD1,TRBJ2-5,TRBV2,-
TGCAGTGCTAGTCTGGACAGTACATCGGGCGGCTACGAGCAGTACTTC,CSASLDSTSGGYEQYF,-,TRBJ2-7,TRBV20-1,-
TGTGCCAGCAGCTTAGGACTAGCGGGGACCACAGATACGCAGTATTTT,CASSLGLAGTTDTQYF,TRBD2,TRBJ2-3,TRBV7-3,-
TGTGCCAGTAGTACCCCCGCACAGGGGGCAAGGATAGGGCAGTTCTTC,CASSTPAQGARIGQFF,TRBD1,TRBJ2-1,TRBV19,-